One sample yielded the 27 T cell receptor beta chains listed below, sequenced in a study of T cell changes during pregnancy in multiple sclerosis. The table came from immunoSEQ multiplex PCR; TCRdb's copy has only in-frame clones and leaves some out. The table lists 90,000 or so clones, 94% of them singletons. This material consisted of peripheral blood, taken after pregnancy. The source of these receptors is a female donor in good health, enrolled as a control in a pregnancy study.

The CDR3 nucleotides read TGCGCCAGCAGCCGAAATAGCGGCAATGAGCAGTTCTTC. As protein: CASSRNSGNEQFF. The chain employs TRBV5-1 and TRBJ2-1, with D possibly matching TRBD2 (6 bases). This CDR3 is 13 amino acids long. Deletions cut 4 bases from V and 6 bases from J, with 11 bases between. Per the germline V gene, CDR1 is SGHRS and CDR2 is YFSETQ.

This chain joins TRBV7-2 and TRBJ2-7; D possibly corresponds to TRBD2 (6 bases). CDR3 size: 12 residues. Germline values: CDR1 SGHTA, CDR2 FQGNSA. The V gene lost 4 bases and the J gene lost 7 bases, with 11 bases spanning the gap. The CDR3 loop reads CASSYRGREQYF. The DNA for the CDR3 is TGTGCCAGCAGCTACCGAGGGAGGGAGCAGTACTTC. Complete variable domain (other parts from reference TRBV7-2 and TRBJ2-7): GAGVSQSPSNKVTEKGKDVELRCDPISGHTALYWYRQSLGQGLEFLIYFQGNSAPDKSGLPSDRFSAERTGGSVSTLTIQRTQQEDSAVYLCASSYRGREQYFGPGTRLTVT.

V and J are TRBV19 and TRBJ1-5; D unclear. With 3 bases removed from V and 11 bases from J, the gap between germline ends came to 14 bases. The CDR3 length is 13 residues. CDR1 LNHDA and CDR2 SQIVND come from the germline V gene (reference sequence). CDR3 amino acids: CASSIEPLGTQHF. DNA for the CDR3: TGTGCCAGTAGTATTGAACCTCTCGGGACCCAGCATTTT.

The chain uses TRBV9 and TRBJ2-1; the match to TRBD2 covers 12 bases. Germline loops: CDR1 SGDLS, CDR2 YYNGEE. The CDR3 extends over 14 amino acids. V shed 9 bases, J shed 7 bases, and the junction held 8 bases outside the gene matches. The CDR3 DNA reads as TGTGCCACGCAAGGACTAGCGGGAATGAATGAGCAGTTCTTC. This translates into CATQGLAGMNEQFF.

The V gene is TRBV28, the J gene TRBJ1-5; TRBD1 aligns across 7 bases. CDR1 is MDHEN, CDR2 SYDVKM, per germline. Losses at the gene ends were 5 bases for V and 0 bases for J; bases not matched to a gene: 7. The CDR3 spans 16 residues. The CDR3 nucleotides read TGTGCCAGCAGTAAGGGACAGTCATATAGCAATCAGCCCCAGCATTTT. It codes for CASSKGQSYSNQPQHF.

CDR3 in DNA: TGCAGCGTTGAAGTCGCGGAGACCCGGGGCACAGATACGCAGTATTTT. Amino acid sequence: CSVEVAETRGTDTQYF. The chain is built from TRBV29-1 and TRBJ2-3; D is ambiguous. The V end was cut by 1 base, the J end by 1 base, with 15 bases between. Germline V CDR1 and CDR2: SQVTM, ANQGSEA. The CDR3 is 16 amino acids.

The chain links TRBV5-1 to TRBJ2-2; perhaps TRBD2 as D (5 bases). Germline V gives CDR1 SGHRS, CDR2 YFSETQ. The CDR3 loop spans 15 amino acids. Trimming removed 2 bases at V and 3 bases at J, with 11 bases between. Here the CDR3 DNA reads TGCGCCAGCAGCTTTGGCGGGCTGGACACCGGGGAGCTGTTTTTT. Protein sequence: CASSFGGLDTGELFF.

This sequence joins TRBV6-6 and TRBJ1-1; D may be TRBD1 (5 bases). With 8 bases removed from V and 1 base from J, the gap between germline ends came to 11 bases. The germline V gene encodes CDR1 MNHNY and CDR2 SVGAGI (reference sequence). This CDR3 spans 13 amino acids. The CDR3 nucleotides are TGTGCCAGCGGTCGGGGGTCGAACACTGAAGCTTTCTTT. Protein sequence: CASGRGSNTEAFF.

The V gene is TRBV20-1, the J gene TRBJ2-2; D unresolved. This CDR3 has 11 residues. V was trimmed by 2 bases and J by 8 bases, leaving 6 bases between them. Per the germline V gene, CDR1 is DFQATT and CDR2 is SNEGSKA (reference sequence). CDR3 sequence: CSARQIGELFF. Written as DNA, the CDR3 is TGCAGTGCTAGACAAATTGGGGAGCTGTTTTTT.

The rearrangement joins TRBV7-9 to TRBJ1-4; weak D call: TRBD1 (5 bases). This CDR3 contains 12 residues. From germline, CDR1 is SEHNR and CDR2 FQNEAQ (reference sequence). The V end was cut by 5 bases, the J end by 12 bases, with 13 bases between. The CDR3 nucleotides read TGTGCCAGCAGCCCGATCGGGGGGGAACTGTTTTTT. It specifies CASSPIGGELFF. Variable domain in full (rest from reference TRBV7-9 and TRBJ1-4): DTGVSQNPRHKITKRGQNVTFRCDPISEHNRLYWYRQTLGQGPEFLTYFQNEAQLEKSRLLSDRFSAERPKGSFSTLEIQRTEQGDSAMYLCASSPIGGELFFGSGTQLSVL.

This chain uses TRBV11-2 with TRBJ1-1; possible D gene TRBD1, 5 bases. V was trimmed by 2 bases and J by 1 base, leaving 11 bases between them. Germline V gene data show CDR1 as SGHAT and CDR2 as FQNNGV. The CDR3 sequence is 15 residues long. CDR3 DNA sequence: TGTGCCAGCAGCTTACGACAGATCAAGAACACTGAAGCTTTCTTT. This codes for CASSLRQIKNTEAFF.

The genes are TRBV28 and TRBJ1-2; tentative D call: TRBD1 (5 bases). V was trimmed by 6 bases and J by 6 bases, leaving 26 bases between them. CDR3 length: 17 amino acids. CDR1 MDHEN and CDR2 SYDVKM come from the germline V gene. The CDR3 loop reads CASSLPFTFRVPHGYTF. The CDR3 nucleotides read TGTGCCAGCAGCCTACCATTTACCTTCAGGGTACCACATGGCTACACCTTC.

The rearrangement links TRBV7-8 to TRBJ1-1; perhaps TRBD1 as D (5 bases). The CDR3 extends over 12 amino acids. The germline V gene encodes CDR1 SGHVS and CDR2 FQNEAQ. V lost 6 bases, J lost 4 bases, and 9 bases lay in between. CDR3 coding DNA: TGTGCCAGCAGGTCAGGGTCCACTGAAGCTTTCTTT. This codes for CASRSGSTEAFF.

This clone came up once. The chain is built from TRBV6-5 and TRBJ2-3; 7 bases agree with TRBD1. Germline loops: CDR1 MNHEY, CDR2 SVGAGI. The V segment lost 6 bases and the J segment 1 base; nucleotides outside the gene matches: 7. This CDR3 region has 15 residues. The CDR3 protein is CASRPGGEGTDTQYF. The CDR3 DNA reads TGTGCCAGCAGACCAGGGGGAGAGGGCACAGATACGCAGTATTTT.

The rearrangement links TRBV30 to TRBJ1-4; 8 bases are shared with TRBD1. The ends lost 0 bases at V and 7 bases at J; junction bases unmatched: 7. The germline CDR1 and CDR2 sequences are GTSNPN and SVGIG (reference sequence). CDR3 length: 15 residues. CDR3 in amino acids: CAWSVRGQDTEKLFF. CDR3 nucleotides: TGTGCCTGGAGTGTAAGGGGACAGGATACTGAAAAACTGTTTTTT.

The chain combines TRBV11-2 with TRBJ1-1; D gene ambiguous. This CDR3 is 13 amino acids long. V dropped 5 bases and J dropped 1 base, with 8 bases sitting between them. Germline V CDR1 and CDR2: SGHAT, FQNNGV. The CDR3 loop is CASSPTGNTEAFF. CDR3 bases: TGTGCCAGCAGCCCGACGGGGAACACTGAAGCTTTCTTT.

The CDR3 here is CASKNRGDSYEQYF. CDR3 DNA sequence: TGTGCCAGCAAAAACAGGGGGGACTCCTACGAGCAGTACTTC. The chain combines TRBV2 with TRBJ2-7; 8 bases align to TRBD1. Trimming cost V 7 bases and J 0 bases; bases outside gene matches: 5. Per germline, CDR1 SNHLY and CDR2 FYNNEI. The CDR3 is 14 amino acids.

This clone was found a few times. The chain employs TRBV5-1 and TRBJ1-4, with unresolved D. The V end was cut by 2 bases, the J end by 7 bases, with 12 bases between. The CDR3 totals 14 residues. Germline lookup yields CDR1 SGHRS and CDR2 YFSETQ. The CDR3 is CASSFGERGEKLFF. The CDR3 coding sequence is TGCGCCAGCAGCTTTGGGGAGAGAGGTGAAAAACTGTTTTTT.

The chain links TRBV11-2 to TRBJ2-3; D unresolved. V was pared by 1 base and J by 8 bases, with 7 bases between. CDR1 is SGHAT and CDR2 is FQNNGV in the germline V gene. This CDR3 has 12 amino acids. As DNA, the CDR3 is TGTGCCAGCAGCTTAGCCCCCGGTACGCAGTATTTT. Translated, it gives CASSLAPGTQYF.

The rearrangement links TRBV6-1 to TRBJ2-3; 10 bases agree with TRBD1. V was clipped by 0 bases and J by 4 bases; unmatched bases: 4. The CDR3 is 16 residues long. The germline V gene has CDR1 MNHNS and CDR2 SASEGT. CDR3 loop: CASSEAQGTGADTQYF. The CDR3 nucleotides read TGTGCCAGCAGTGAAGCCCAGGGGACAGGGGCAGATACGCAGTATTTT.

The chain couples TRBV27 to TRBJ2-7, with a tentative D call TRBD2 (7 bases). V lost 3 bases to trimming and J lost 2 bases, with 17 bases between them. CDR1 and CDR2 (germline): MNHEY, SMNVEV (reference sequence). This CDR3 has 16 amino acids. The CDR3 nucleotides read TGTGCCAGCAGTTTGGGGGGGGCTAGCGGTACCTACGAGCAGTACTTC. Translating it yields CASSLGGASGTYEQYF.

The J gene is TRBJ1-3, the V gene TRBV7-9, with TRBD1 as a possible D gene (5 bases). CDR1 and CDR2 from the germline V gene are SEHNR and FQNEAQ (reference sequence). The CDR3 totals 16 residues. V lost 5 bases and J lost 0, with 14 bases in between. The chain's CDR3 is CASSPKQEHSGNTIYF. The CDR3 DNA sequence: TGTGCCAGCAGCCCGAAACAGGAACACTCTGGAAACACCATATATTTT.

The V and J genes are TRBV19 and TRBJ1-3; unclear D gene. This CDR3 has 14 amino acids. Germline V gives CDR1 LNHDA, CDR2 SQIVND (reference sequence). Trimming pared 6 bases from V and 2 bases from J, leaving 11 bases between. CDR3 protein: CASRRVVTGNTIYF. CDR3 coding DNA: TGTGCCAGTAGGAGAGTGGTTACTGGAAACACCATATATTTT.

V and J are TRBV15 and TRBJ2-1; D uncertain. There are 14 residues in the CDR3. V was trimmed by 1 base and J by 4 bases, leaving 8 bases between them. Per germline, CDR1 LNHNV and CDR2 YYDKDF (reference sequence). The CDR3 is CATSRATRYNEQFF. DNA for the CDR3: TGTGCCACCAGCAGAGCAACCAGATACAATGAGCAGTTCTTC.

The chain joins TRBV18 to TRBJ2-1, with 9 bases lining up with TRBD1. The germline CDR1 and CDR2 sequences are KGHSH and LQKENI. CDR3 length equals 14 residues. V gave up 5 bases and J gave up 10 bases; unmatched junction bases: 9. The CDR3 here is CASSESTGGREQFF. The CDR3 region has the DNA TGTGCCAGCTCAGAGTCAACAGGGGGCAGGGAGCAGTTCTTC. Full variable domain (outside the CDR3, taken from reference TRBV18 and TRBJ2-1): NAGVMQNPRHLVRRRGQEARLRCSPMKGHSHVYWYRQLPEEGLKFMVYLQKENIIDESGMPKERFSAEFPKEGPSILRIQQVVRGDSAAYFCASSESTGGREQFFGPGTRLTVL.

This chain joins TRBV27 and TRBJ2-2, with 7 bases matching TRBD1. Germline V gene sequence: CDR1 MNHEY, CDR2 SMNVEV (reference sequence). This CDR3 comprises 15 residues. V lost 5 bases to trimming and J lost 1 base; unmatched junction nucleotides: 4. CDR3 sequence reads: CASSLRQGNTGELFF. The CDR3 nucleotides read TGTGCCAGCAGTCTCAGACAGGGGAACACCGGGGAGCTGTTTTTT.

The chain is built from TRBV7-9 and TRBJ1-5, with unresolved D. Trimming shortened V by 5 bases and J by 7 bases, and 18 bases separated the two germline ends. The CDR3 runs 15 residues. Germline values: CDR1 SEHNR, CDR2 FQNEAQ (reference sequence). In DNA, the CDR3 is TGTGCCAGCAGCAAAAGTCCAGGCCCGTCCCAGCCCCAGCATTTT. This encodes CASSKSPGPSQPQHF.